Below are 25 T cell receptor beta chains sequenced from a single sample in a study of cytotoxic CD8 clonotypes in ibrutinib-treated CLL. The protocol was immunoSEQ multiplex PCR, while the TCRdb copy is restricted to in-frame clones and leaves out a portion. The sample shows some 200,000 clones, 75% to 85% of them seen only once. This specimen consisted of PBMCs, obtained after 12 months of ibrutinib treatment. Receptor source: a human donor with chronic lymphocytic leukemia.

V gene TRBV5-1 combines with J gene TRBJ2-7, with D uncertain. V lost 4 bases, J lost 0 bases, and 14 bases lay in between. From germline, CDR1 is SGHRS and CDR2 YFSETQ. CDR3 length: 15 amino acids. The chain's CDR3 is CASSRAPDNSYEQYF. In nucleotides, the CDR3 is TGCGCCAGCAGCAGAGCCCCCGACAACTCCTACGAGCAGTACTTC.

V gene TRBV20-1 combines with J gene TRBJ1-2; D is perhaps TRBD1 (6 bases). The CDR3 is made up of 11 amino acids. Between the trimmed V and J ends, which lost 6 bases and 13 bases, there was a span of 18 bases. CDR1 is DFQATT, CDR2 SNEGSKA, per germline (reference sequence). The CDR3 nucleotides are TGCAGTGCGGTGGAGGGGGACGGCCGCACCTTC. Encoded protein: CSAVEGDGRTF.

J is TRBJ2-7 and V is TRBV5-1, with TRBD1 as a possible D gene (5 bases). Deletions cut 6 bases from V and 1 base from J, with 20 bases between. The CDR3 sequence is 16 residues long. Per the germline V gene, CDR1 is SGHRS and CDR2 is YFSETQ. CDR3 bases: TGCGCCAGCACCCCCCTCGGTGCAGGGTTTTCCTACGAGCAGTACTTC. It translates to CASTPLGAGFSYEQYF.

The chain links TRBV10-3 to TRBJ1-2; D gene ambiguous. The CDR3 spans 13 residues. CDR1 is ENHRY and CDR2 is SYGVKD in the germline V gene. Deletions cut 7 bases from V and 7 bases from J, with 16 bases between. CDR3 coding DNA: TGTGCCATCACCCTAGAAGGAGAGGGTGGCTACACCTTC. This translates into CAITLEGEGGYTF.

The chain recombines TRBV7-9 with TRBJ1-4; 7 nucleotides line up with TRBD1. This CDR3 contains 16 residues. Trimming took 5 bases from V and 8 from J; bases not matched to a gene: 14. Per germline, CDR1 SEHNR and CDR2 FQNEAQ (reference sequence). The CDR3 DNA is TGTGCCAGCAGCCCTTTTCAGACAGGGATGTTAGAAAAACTGTTTTTT. Translated: CASSPFQTGMLEKLFF.

The CDR3 sequence: CASSPYRGSLGTEAFF. CDR3 coding DNA: TGTGCCAGCAGCCCGTACAGGGGGAGTTTGGGCACTGAAGCTTTCTTT. The genes are TRBV7-6 and TRBJ1-1, with TRBD1 matching 8 bases. Germline V gene lookup returns CDR1 SGHVS and CDR2 FNYEAQ. Trimming took 5 bases from V and 4 from J; bases not matched to a gene: 12. The CDR3 extends over 16 amino acids.

This chain connects TRBV19 to TRBJ2-7, with a weak D call TRBD2 (5 bases). Germline CDR1 LNHDA, CDR2 SQIVND (reference sequence). V lost 7 bases to trimming and J lost 1 base, with 14 bases between them. The CDR3 runs to 14 residues. The CDR3 coding sequence is TGTGCCAGTACACTTAGGGAGAATTCCTACGAGCAGTACTTC. Translation gives CASTLRENSYEQYF.

V and J are TRBV18 and TRBJ2-3; D gene ambiguous. V was clipped by 2 bases and J by 4 bases, with 10 bases between them. The CDR3 length is 14 residues. Germline-derived CDR1 and CDR2 are KGHSH and LQKENI. CDR3 bases: TGTGCCAGCTCACCAGGGTTAGTCTCAGATACGCAGTATTTT. Protein product: CASSPGLVSDTQYF. The entire variable domain, with the rest obtained from reference TRBV18 and TRBJ2-3, is as follows: NAGVMQNPRHLVRRRGQEARLRCSPMKGHSHVYWYRQLPEEGLKFMVYLQKENIIDESGMPKERFSAEFPKEGPSILRIQQVVRGDSAAYFCASSPGLVSDTQYFGPGTRLTVL.

This sequence joins TRBV15 and TRBJ2-1; D remains unclear. Looked up from germline, CDR1 is LNHNV and CDR2 is YYDKDF (reference sequence). Trimming removed 0 bases from V and 11 bases from J, with 11 bases in between. The CDR3 is 13 residues long. The CDR3 coding sequence is TGTGCCACCAGCAGAGATTGGATGGAGAAGCAGTTCTTC. Protein product: CATSRDWMEKQFF.

This clone was seen a single time. This chain joins TRBV28 and TRBJ1-4; D gene uncertain. Germline CDR1 and CDR2: MDHEN and SYDVKM. V was cut by 6 bases and J by 2 bases, with 10 bases left in between. This CDR3 is built from 14 residues. CDR3 nucleotide sequence: TGTGCCAGCAGACCTGGGTCTACTAATGAAAAACTGTTTTTT. Its translation is CASRPGSTNEKLFF.

The chain employs TRBV6-1 and TRBJ2-2; possible D gene TRBD1, 6 bases. The CDR3 has 16 residues. Looked up from germline, CDR1 is MNHNS and CDR2 is SASEGT. The ends were cut back, 4 bases at V and 0 bases at J, with 12 bases in the middle. CDR3 in DNA: TGTGCCAGCAGTGGGGCAGGGGACACGAACACCGGGGAGCTGTTTTTT. Protein sequence: CASSGAGDTNTGELFF.

The V gene is TRBV2, the J gene TRBJ2-3, with 8 bases matching TRBD2. V trimming: 6 bases; J trimming: 1 base; junction bases outside the gene matches: 18. Germline CDR1 SNHLY, CDR2 FYNNEI. The CDR3 spans 19 residues. The CDR3 region is CASRGVGADSGTGTDTQYF. The CDR3 DNA reads as TGTGCCAGCAGAGGAGTGGGAGCAGATAGCGGGACCGGCACAGATACGCAGTATTTT.

This clone was seen just once. V is TRBV28 and J is TRBJ2-1; 10 bases are shared with TRBD2. CDR3 length: 14 residues. Trimming took 2 bases from V and 6 from J; bases not matched to a gene: 1. Germline CDR1 reads MDHEN; CDR2 reads SYDVKM. This chain's CDR3 is CASSLLAGANEQFF. In DNA form, the CDR3 reads TGTGCCAGCAGTTTACTAGCGGGAGCCAATGAGCAGTTCTTC. Supplemented by reference TRBV28 and TRBJ2-1, the full variable domain reads DVKVTQSSRYLVKRTGEKVFLECVQDMDHENMFWYRQDPGLGLRLIYFSYDVKMKEKGDIPEGYSVSREKKERFSLILESASTNQTSMYLCASSLLAGANEQFFGPGTRLTVL.

V and J are TRBV7-8 and TRBJ1-4, with D unresolved. Germline V CDR1 and CDR2: SGHVS, FQNEAQ. Trimming removed 1 base at V and 8 bases at J, with 8 bases between. This CDR3 contains 13 residues. CDR3 loop: CASSLEMAEKLFF. For the CDR3, the DNA is TGTGCCAGCAGCTTAGAAATGGCGGAAAAACTGTTTTTT.

This clone was detected many times. The chain couples TRBV27 to TRBJ2-1; maybe TRBD1 (6 bases). Germline CDR1 reads MNHEY; CDR2 reads SMNVEV (reference sequence). The CDR3 covers 14 residues. Trimming left V 5 bases short and J 5 bases short, with 13 bases between. The CDR3 sequence: CASSLRTVNNEQFF. CDR3 DNA sequence: TGTGCCAGCAGTCTTAGGACAGTCAACAATGAGCAGTTCTTC.

The chain uses TRBV13 and TRBJ2-1, with 7 bases that match TRBD2. The CDR3 is 12 amino acids. The germline CDR1 and CDR2 sequences are PRHDT and FYEKMQ (reference sequence). The V gene end was trimmed by 10 bases and the J gene end by 7 bases; junction bases not matched to a gene: 7. In nucleotides, the CDR3 is TGTGCCACGGCGGGGGTCAGTAATGAGCAGTTCTTC. Translation: CATAGVSNEQFF.

The chain combines TRBV7-6 with TRBJ2-7, with 7 positions matching TRBD1. The V gene end was trimmed by 4 bases and the J gene end by 7 bases; junction bases not matched to a gene: 13. Germline V gene lookup returns CDR1 SGHVS and CDR2 FNYEAQ. CDR3 length equals 15 residues. The CDR3 is CASSSPQGGLGEQYF. CDR3 nucleotide sequence: TGTGCCAGCAGCTCCCCCCAAGGGGGCCTTGGGGAGCAGTACTTC.

This clone was detected only a few times. The gene calls are TRBV18 and TRBJ2-5; 11 bases fit TRBD1. The CDR3 is 15 amino acids. Losses at the gene ends were 3 bases for V and 3 bases for J; bases not matched to a gene: 3. Germline CDR1 is KGHSH and CDR2 is LQKENI. For the CDR3, the DNA is TGTGCCAGCTCACCCCGGACAGGGGGCGAAGAGACCCAGTACTTC. It yields the protein CASSPRTGGEETQYF.

The chain carries TRBV7-9 and TRBJ2-7; D may be TRBD1 (6 bases). This CDR3 is built from 17 residues. Germline lookup yields CDR1 SEHNR and CDR2 FQNEAQ (reference sequence). The V gene lost 0 bases and the J gene lost 2 bases, with 17 bases spanning the gap. The CDR3 DNA reads TGTGCCAGCAGCTTAGCCTTACAGGGCTTCGTCCCCTACGAGCAGTACTTC. Protein product: CASSLALQGFVPYEQYF.

The chain has TRBV5-1 and TRBJ2-5; 12 bases agree with TRBD2. The J segment lost 4 bases and the V segment lost 3 bases, leaving 4 bases of the junction unmatched. The germline CDR1 and CDR2 sequences are SGHRS and YFSETQ. The CDR3 is 15 residues long. The CDR3 nucleotides are TGCGCCAGCAGCTGGCGGACTAGCGGGACAGAGACCCAGTACTTC. Translating gives CASSWRTSGTETQYF.

In its sample, this clone was seen a few times. The chain combines TRBV7-3 with TRBJ1-1, with a tentative D call TRBD1 (5 bases). Trimming left V 5 bases short and J 1 base short, with 8 bases between. The CDR3 is made up of 13 amino acids. The germline V gene has CDR1 SGHTA and CDR2 FQGTGA. The CDR3 region is CASSLDRNTEAFF. The CDR3 DNA is TGTGCCAGCAGCCTTGACAGGAACACTGAAGCTTTCTTT.

About this clone: Germline is not matched at one junction end, which may reflect a read error. The rearrangement uses TRBV7-7 and TRBJ2-1, with 11 bases that match TRBD2. This CDR3 spans 14 amino acids. Germline CDR1 and CDR2: SSHAT and FNYEAQ (reference sequence). This chain's CDR3 is CASSYTSGSAEQFF. In nucleotides, the CDR3 is TGTGCTAGCAGTTATACTAGCGGGAGTGCTGAGCAGTTCTTC.

This rearrangement joins TRBV29-1 to TRBJ1-1, with D maybe TRBD1 (6 bases). The germline gives CDR1 SQVTM, CDR2 ANQGSEA. V lost 5 bases, J lost 1 base, and 11 bases lay in between. The CDR3 has 13 amino acids. CDR3 sequence reads: CSVRRDTNTEAFF. The CDR3 DNA reads TGCAGCGTTCGGAGGGACACGAACACTGAAGCTTTCTTT.

This chain links TRBV18 with TRBJ2-2, with D possibly being TRBD1 (6 bases). The V end lost 3 bases, the J end lost 2 bases, and 7 bases lay between the germline ends. The germline gives CDR1 KGHSH, CDR2 LQKENI. This CDR3 spans 14 amino acids. CDR3: CASSPGQNTGELFF. The CDR3 DNA sequence: TGTGCCAGCTCACCGGGACAAAACACCGGGGAGCTGTTTTTT.

This clone occurred a few times. This sequence joins TRBV4-1 and TRBJ1-2, with D possibly TRBD1 on 5 matching bases. CDR3 length equals 12 residues. Looked up from germline, CDR1 is MGHRA and CDR2 is YSYEKL. V gave up 1 base and J gave up 14 bases, with 14 bases separating them. Here the CDR3 DNA reads TGCGCCAGCAGCCAAGGGGGTGACAGAACTACCTTC. Translated: CASSQGGDRTTF.